One sample yielded the 5 T cell receptor beta chains listed below, sequenced in a study of T cells in Graves' hyperthyroidism and ophthalmopathy. Template material for amplifying TCR beta CDR3 regions consisted of RNA transcripts. When the TCR CDR3 underwent first-round RT-PCR, the HTBI primer set was used. TCRdb used MiXCR to reprocess the multiplex PCR reads, holding one entry per CDR3 protein. The sample holds 500,000 to 750,000 distinct CDR3 sequences; approximately 15% are singletons and the top ten take roughly 7.7%. The specimen was blood. These receptors were taken from a woman aged 18-29 years with Graves' ophthalmopathy.

The V call is TRBV2, the J call TRBJ1-6; D gene ambiguous. This CDR3 region has 15 residues. CDR1 SNHLY and CDR2 FYNNEI come from the germline V gene. Trimming left V 0 bases short and J 0 bases short, with 3 bases between. CDR3 protein: CASSEAGSYNSPLHF. As DNA, the CDR3 is TGTGCCAGCAGTGAAGCGGGCTCCTATAATTCACCCCTCCACTTT.

A few counts support this clonotype. The V gene is TRBV6-1, the J gene TRBJ1-2; the D gene is possibly TRBD1 (5 bases). Germline V CDR1 and CDR2: MNHNS, SASEGT. The V end was cut by 5 bases, the J end by 2 bases, with 15 bases between. The CDR3 length is 15 residues. CDR3 in amino acids: CASSNPRGVNYGYTF. The CDR3 DNA sequence: TGTGCCAGCAGTAACCCCCGGGGGGTAAACTATGGCTACACCTTC.

The table lists this clonotype with many counts. DNA of the CDR3: TGTGCCAGCGGCGAGACAGGAGTTAATGAAAAACTGTTTTTT. Its protein is CASGETGVNEKLFF. V usage is TRBV7-2 and J usage is TRBJ1-4; tentative D call: TRBD1 (6 bases). The V end lost 8 bases, the J end lost 4 bases, and 14 bases lay between the germline ends. The CDR3 length is 14 residues. The germline CDR1 and CDR2 sequences are SGHTA and FQGNSA.

This clonotype was found many times. This rearrangement joins TRBV10-3 to TRBJ2-3; no firm D call. The CDR3 totals 12 residues. The V end was cut by 4 bases, the J end by 2 bases, with 4 bases between. CDR1 is ENHRY, CDR2 SYGVKD, per germline. The CDR3 DNA reads as TGTGCCATCAGTGGCAACACAGATACGCAGTATTTT. This gives the protein CAISGNTDTQYF.

This clonotype was found many times. This chain uses TRBV20-1 with TRBJ2-7; a possible D gene is TRBD2 (6 bases). Trimming left V 1 base short and J 0 bases short, with 16 bases between. Germline V gene lookup returns CDR1 DFQATT and CDR2 SNEGSKA (reference sequence). This CDR3 has 16 amino acids. The CDR3 coding sequence is TGCAGTGCTAGAGCAAATATGGCGGGGAGCTCCTACGAGCAGTACTTC. It encodes CSARANMAGSSYEQYF.